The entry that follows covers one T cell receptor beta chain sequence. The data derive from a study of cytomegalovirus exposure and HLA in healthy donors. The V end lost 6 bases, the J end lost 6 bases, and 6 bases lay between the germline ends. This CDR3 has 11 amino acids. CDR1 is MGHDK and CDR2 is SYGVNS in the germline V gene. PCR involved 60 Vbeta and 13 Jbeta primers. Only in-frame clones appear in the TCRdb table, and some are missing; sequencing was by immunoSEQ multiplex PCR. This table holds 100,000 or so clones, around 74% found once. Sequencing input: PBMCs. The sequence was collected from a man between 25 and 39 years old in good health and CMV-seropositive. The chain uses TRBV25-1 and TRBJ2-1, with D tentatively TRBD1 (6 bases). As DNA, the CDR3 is TGTGCCAGCAGACAGGGCAATGAGCAGTTCTTC. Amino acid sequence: CASRQGNEQFF.